This T cell receptor beta chain was captured by sequencing in a study of CD8+ T cells in alopecia areata. Treatment specified: oral pan-JAK inhibitor, 5-10 mg twice daily. cDNA prepared by RNA extraction and subsequent reverse transcription served as the template for sequencing. Produced via immunoSEQ multiplex PCR; TCRdb's table is partial and in-frame only. The data show about 260,000 clones, 60% seen once. Sample: CD4+ T cells sorted from blood, taken around week 53, from a patient treated with tofacitinib. The receptor was derived from a human donor with alopecia areata.

CDR3 protein: CASSVGNIIYGNEQFF. In nucleotides, the CDR3 is TGTGCCAGCAGCGTAGGGAACATCATATACGGCAATGAGCAGTTCTTC. V and J are TRBV9 and TRBJ2-1; D uncertain. The CDR3 has 16 amino acids. Germline-derived CDR1 and CDR2 are SGDLS and YYNGEE. V shed 0 bases and J shed 6 bases, with 16 bases lying between them.